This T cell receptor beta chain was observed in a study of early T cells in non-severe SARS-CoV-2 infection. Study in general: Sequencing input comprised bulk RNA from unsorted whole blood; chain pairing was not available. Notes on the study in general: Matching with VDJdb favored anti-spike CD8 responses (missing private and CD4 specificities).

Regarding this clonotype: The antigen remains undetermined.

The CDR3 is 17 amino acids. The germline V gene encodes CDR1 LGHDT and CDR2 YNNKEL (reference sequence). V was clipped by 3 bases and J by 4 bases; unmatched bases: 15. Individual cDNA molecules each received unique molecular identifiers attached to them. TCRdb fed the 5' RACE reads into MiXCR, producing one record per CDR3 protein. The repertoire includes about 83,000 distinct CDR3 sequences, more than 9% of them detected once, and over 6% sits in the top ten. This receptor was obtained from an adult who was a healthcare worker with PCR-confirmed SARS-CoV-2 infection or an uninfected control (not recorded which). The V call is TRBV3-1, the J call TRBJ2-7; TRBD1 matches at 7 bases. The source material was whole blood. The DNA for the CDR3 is TGTGCCAGCAGCCAGGACTCCGGGACAGTTAACTGGTACGAGCAGTACTTC. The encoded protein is CASSQDSGTVNWYEQYF.